Sequencing of this T cell receptor (beta chain) was carried out in a study of T cells in Graves' hyperthyroidism and ophthalmopathy. Looking at the study overall: Pretreatment peripheral blood was obtained at initial diagnosis.

Amplification yielded TCR beta CDR3 regions, with RNA transcripts as the source. RT-PCR in the first round (using the HTBI primer set) targeted the TCR CDR3. TCRdb re-called the multiplex PCR reads through MiXCR, storing one row per CDR3 protein. The sample includes approximately 590,000 distinct CDR3 sequences, approximately 15% of them seen just once. The hyperthyroidism patients had all been newly diagnosed, and their disease duration was under 2 months. Their ages ranged from 18 to 65 years. Lactation, pregnancy, other autoimmune disease or uncontrolled infection excluded patients. Fresh peripheral blood, 7.5 to 10 ml, yielded the PBMCs. This CDR3 has 14 residues. CDR1 and CDR2 from the germline V gene are MNHEY and SVGAGI. Trimming cost V 4 bases and J 4 bases, with 13 bases left between them.

The source of this sequence is a woman aged 25-40 years with Graves' hyperthyroidism. V and J are TRBV6-5 and TRBJ2-5; D tentatively fits TRBD1 or TRBD2 (5 bases each). The sample consisted of blood. For the CDR3, the DNA is TGTGCCAGCAGTTCATCCCGGGACCTAGAGACCCAGTACTTC. It specifies CASSSSRDLETQYF.